The clone carrying this TCR beta chain came up many times. The antigen is not known. The data were taken from a study of human T cells and chemical hapten exposure. Study summary: Small differences in pooled library volume mainly drove the variation in TCR yields per sample. Study findings and constraints: Patch test score tracked positively with PT1 expanded TCR counts.

TCRdb passed the RACE reads through MiXCR, listing each CDR3 protein once. The sample lists under 450,000 distinct CDR3 sequences; around 6% were seen once. Stated time point: patch test 2, 6 weeks after DPC sensitization. Treatment in this sample: therapeutic diphenylcyclopropenone sensitization with weekly scalp DPC. This TCR was recovered from a woman younger than 35 with alopecia areata. Some clones in this sample may be carry-over from other donors' samples. The sample here was whole blood, taken in connection with sensitization to the hapten diphenylcyclopropenone (DPC).

CDR3 bases: TGTGCCAGCTCACCTGAATCAGGATTCTATGGCTACACCTTC. Its translation is CASSPESGFYGYTF. The chain joins TRBV18 to TRBJ1-2; D is undetermined. CDR1 is KGHSH, CDR2 LQKENI, per germline. V dropped 3 bases and J dropped 4 bases, with 12 bases sitting between them. The CDR3 sequence is 14 residues long.